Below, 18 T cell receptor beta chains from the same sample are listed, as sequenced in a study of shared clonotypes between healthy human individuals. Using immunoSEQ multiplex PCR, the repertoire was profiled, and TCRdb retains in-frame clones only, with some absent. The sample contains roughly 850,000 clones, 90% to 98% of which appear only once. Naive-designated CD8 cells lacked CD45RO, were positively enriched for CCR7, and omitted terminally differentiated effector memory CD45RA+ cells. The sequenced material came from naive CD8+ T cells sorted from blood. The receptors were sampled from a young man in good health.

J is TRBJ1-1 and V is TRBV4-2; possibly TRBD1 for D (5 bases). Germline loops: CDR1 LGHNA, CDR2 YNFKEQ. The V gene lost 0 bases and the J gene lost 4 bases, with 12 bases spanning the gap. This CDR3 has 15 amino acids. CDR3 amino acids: CASSQDLPGGTEAFF. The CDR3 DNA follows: TGTGCCAGCAGCCAAGATCTTCCGGGGGGCACTGAAGCTTTCTTT.

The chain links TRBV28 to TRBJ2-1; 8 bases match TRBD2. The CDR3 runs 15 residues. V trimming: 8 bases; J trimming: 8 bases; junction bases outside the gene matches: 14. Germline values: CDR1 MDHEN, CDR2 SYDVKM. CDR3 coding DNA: TGTGCCAGCGGGATAGGGACTAGTGAGGCCGATGAGCAGTTCTTC. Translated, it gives CASGIGTSEADEQFF.

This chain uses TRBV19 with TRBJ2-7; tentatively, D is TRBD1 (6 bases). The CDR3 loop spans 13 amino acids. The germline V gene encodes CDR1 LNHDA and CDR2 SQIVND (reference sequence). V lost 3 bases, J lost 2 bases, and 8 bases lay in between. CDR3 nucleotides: TGTGCCAGTAGTATCGCAGGGGCCTACGAGCAGTACTTC. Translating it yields CASSIAGAYEQYF.

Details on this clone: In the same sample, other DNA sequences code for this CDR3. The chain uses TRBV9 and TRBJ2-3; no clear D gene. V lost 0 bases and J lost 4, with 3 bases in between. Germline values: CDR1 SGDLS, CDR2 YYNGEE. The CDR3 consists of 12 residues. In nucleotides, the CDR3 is TGTGCCAGCAGCGTAGTGTCAGATACGCAGTATTTT. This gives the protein CASSVVSDTQYF.

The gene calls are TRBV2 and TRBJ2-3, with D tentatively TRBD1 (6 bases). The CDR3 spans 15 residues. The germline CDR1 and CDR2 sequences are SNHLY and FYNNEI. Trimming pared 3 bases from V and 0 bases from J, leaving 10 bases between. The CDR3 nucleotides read TGTGCCAGCAGTGACGAGGGACATAGCACAGATACGCAGTATTTT. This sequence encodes CASSDEGHSTDTQYF. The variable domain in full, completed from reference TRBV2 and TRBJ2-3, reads EPEVTQTPSHQVTQMGQEVILRCVPISNHLYFYWYRQILGQKVEFLVSFYNNEISEKSEIFDDQFSVERPDGSNFTLKIRSTKLEDSAMYFCASSDEGHSTDTQYFGPGTRLTVL.

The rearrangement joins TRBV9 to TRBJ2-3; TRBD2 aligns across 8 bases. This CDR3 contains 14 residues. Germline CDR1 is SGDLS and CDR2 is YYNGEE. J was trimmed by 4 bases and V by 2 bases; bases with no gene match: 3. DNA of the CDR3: TGTGCCAGCAGCGTTGGACTAGCCCCAGATACGCAGTATTTT. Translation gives CASSVGLAPDTQYF.

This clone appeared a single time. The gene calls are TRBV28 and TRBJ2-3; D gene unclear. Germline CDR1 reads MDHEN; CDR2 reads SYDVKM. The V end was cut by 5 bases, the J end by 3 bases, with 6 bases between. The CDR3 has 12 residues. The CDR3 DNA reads TGTGCCAGCAGTCCTCCGACAGATACGCAGTATTTT. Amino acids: CASSPPTDTQYF.

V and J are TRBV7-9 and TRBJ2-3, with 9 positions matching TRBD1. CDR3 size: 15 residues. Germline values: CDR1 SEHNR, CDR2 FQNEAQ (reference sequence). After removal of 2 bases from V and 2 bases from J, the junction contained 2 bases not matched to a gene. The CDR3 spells CASSLRQGDTDTQYF. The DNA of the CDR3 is TGTGCCAGCAGCTTAAGACAGGGGGACACAGATACGCAGTATTTT.

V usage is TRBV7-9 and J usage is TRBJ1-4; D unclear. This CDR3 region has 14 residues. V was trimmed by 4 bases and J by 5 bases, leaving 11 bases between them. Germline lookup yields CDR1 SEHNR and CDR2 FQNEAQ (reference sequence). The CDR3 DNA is TGTGCCAGCAGCTCCCCAAGGGAAAATGAAAAACTGTTTTTT. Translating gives CASSSPRENEKLFF.

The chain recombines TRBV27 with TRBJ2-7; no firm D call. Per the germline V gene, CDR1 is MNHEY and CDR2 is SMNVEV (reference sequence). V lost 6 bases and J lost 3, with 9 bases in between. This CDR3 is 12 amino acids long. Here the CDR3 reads CASSPDGYEQYF. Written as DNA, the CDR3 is TGTGCCAGCAGCCCGGACGGCTACGAGCAGTACTTC.

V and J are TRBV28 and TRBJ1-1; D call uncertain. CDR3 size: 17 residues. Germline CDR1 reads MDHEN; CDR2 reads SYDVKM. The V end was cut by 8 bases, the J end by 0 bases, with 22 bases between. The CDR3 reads CASAQGAVDPMNTEAFF. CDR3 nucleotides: TGTGCCAGCGCCCAAGGAGCAGTCGACCCCATGAACACTGAAGCTTTCTTT.

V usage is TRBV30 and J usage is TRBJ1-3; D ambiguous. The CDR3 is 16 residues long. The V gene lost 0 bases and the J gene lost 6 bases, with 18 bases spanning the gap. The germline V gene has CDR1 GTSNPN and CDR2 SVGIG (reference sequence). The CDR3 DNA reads TGTGCCTGGAGTGTTGAACAGCCAATGGTCCTAAACACCATATATTTT. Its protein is CAWSVEQPMVLNTIYF.

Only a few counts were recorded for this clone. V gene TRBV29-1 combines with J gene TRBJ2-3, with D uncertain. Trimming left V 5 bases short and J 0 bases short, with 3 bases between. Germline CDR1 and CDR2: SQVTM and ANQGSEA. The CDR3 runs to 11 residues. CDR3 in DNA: TGCAGCGTTCATAGCACAGATACGCAGTATTTT. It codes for CSVHSTDTQYF.

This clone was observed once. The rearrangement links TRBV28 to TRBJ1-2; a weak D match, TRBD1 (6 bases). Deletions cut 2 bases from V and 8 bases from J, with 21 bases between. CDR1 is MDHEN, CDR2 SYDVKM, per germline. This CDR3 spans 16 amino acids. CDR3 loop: CASSLVRGARRQGYTF. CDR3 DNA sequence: TGTGCCAGCAGTTTAGTCCGGGGGGCCAGGAGGCAAGGCTACACCTTC.

The chain's CDR3 is CASSLEGPQPQHF. For the CDR3, the DNA is TGTGCCAGCAGCTTAGAAGGGCCCCAGCCCCAGCATTTT. The V call is TRBV7-9, the J call TRBJ1-5, with D unclear. Germline V gene sequence: CDR1 SEHNR, CDR2 FQNEAQ (reference sequence). V lost 1 base and J 7 bases, leaving 8 bases between the germline ends. The CDR3 is made up of 13 amino acids.

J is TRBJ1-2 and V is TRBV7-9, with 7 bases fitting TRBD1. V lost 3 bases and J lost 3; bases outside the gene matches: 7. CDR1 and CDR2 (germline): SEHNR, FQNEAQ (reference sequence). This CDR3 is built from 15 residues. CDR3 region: CASSFLDREDYGYTF. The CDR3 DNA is TGTGCCAGCAGCTTTTTAGACAGGGAGGACTATGGCTACACCTTC. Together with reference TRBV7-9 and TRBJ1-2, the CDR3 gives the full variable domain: DTGVSQNPRHKITKRGQNVTFRCDPISEHNRLYWYRQTLGQGPEFLTYFQNEAQLEKSRLLSDRFSAERPKGSFSTLEIQRTEQGDSAMYLCASSFLDREDYGYTFGSGTRLTVV.

The CDR3 DNA reads TGTGCCAGCTCACCTACGACAGGATACTCCTACGAGCAGTACTTC. Residues: CASSPTTGYSYEQYF. The chain has TRBV18 and TRBJ2-7, with D perhaps TRBD1 (6 bases). In germline, CDR1 is KGHSH, CDR2 LQKENI. The length of the CDR3 is 15 residues. The V end lost 3 bases, the J end lost 0 bases, and 12 bases lay between the germline ends.

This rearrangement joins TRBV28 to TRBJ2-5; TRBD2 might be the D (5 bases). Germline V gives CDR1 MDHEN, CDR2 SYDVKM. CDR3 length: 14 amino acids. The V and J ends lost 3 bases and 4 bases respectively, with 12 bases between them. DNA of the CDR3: TGTGCCAGCAGTTTCGGGGAAGTGGGAGAGACCCAGTACTTC. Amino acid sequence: CASSFGEVGETQYF. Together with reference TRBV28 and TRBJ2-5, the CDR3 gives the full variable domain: DVKVTQSSRYLVKRTGEKVFLECVQDMDHENMFWYRQDPGLGLRLIYFSYDVKMKEKGDIPEGYSVSREKKERFSLILESASTNQTSMYLCASSFGEVGETQYFGPGTRLLVL.